Listed below are T cell receptor beta chains from one sample, sequenced in a study of T cell clonotyping in hematopoietic cell transplantation. Measured with immunoSEQ multiplex PCR; TCRdb has only the in-frame clones, and not every one. The sample holds about 27,000 clones, 60% to 80% seen once. Sample: peripheral blood mononuclear cells, taken before stem cell transplant. These receptors came from a man aged 45-65 years with myelodysplastic syndrome. Some clones in this sample may be carry-over from other donors' samples. Each CDR3 is given with its conserved first and last residue. D genes are given only for firm matches. Expanded clones get a size class; other rows say once, few or many, or leave the size out.

>TRBJ1-2|-|few|TRBV9
TGTGCCAGCAGCCCTAATCGGGGGCAGCCAATCTTC
CASSPNRGQPIF
>TRBJ1-5|-|-|TRBV30
TGTGCCTGGAGTGCCCAGGGTCCTCAGCCCCAGCATTTT
CAWSAQGPQPQHF
>TRBJ2-5|-|-|TRBV28
TGTGCCAGCAGTTTATCAGGCGCTTTGACCCAGTACTTC
CASSLSGALTQYF
>TRBJ1-2|-|-|TRBV2
TGTGCCAGCCGTTGGGAGATAGGCTACACCTTC
CASRWEIGYTF
>TRBJ1-6|-|-|TRBV28
TGTGCCAGCAGTCCCCAGCAGAGAGATCGTTCACCCCTCCACTTT
CASSPQQRDRSPLHF
>TRBJ1-5|-|few|TRBV30
TGTGCCTGGAGGGTAGGAGGAAATCAGCCCCAGCATTTT
CAWRVGGNQPQHF
>TRBJ2-5|-|-|TRBV30
TGTGCCTGGAGCAGGGCCGAGACCCAGTACTTC
CAWSRAETQYF
>TRBJ2-5|TRBD1|-|TRBV5-1
TGCGCCAGCAGCTTGGCCGGGACAGGGGGCGCAGAGACCCAGTACTTC
CASSLAGTGGAETQYF
>TRBJ1-4|TRBD1|-|TRBV2
TGTGCCAGCAAACAGGGGGCCACTAATGAAAAACTGTTTTTT
CASKQGATNEKLFF
>TRBJ1-2|TRBD1|-|TRBV30
TGTGCCTGGACCACACCCGGGACAGCTCCTAACTATGGCTACACCTTC
CAWTTPGTAPNYGYTF
>TRBJ2-2|-|-|TRBV25-1
TGTGCCAGCAGTGCAACGAACACCGGGGAGCTGTTTTTT
CASSATNTGELFF
>TRBJ2-6|TRBD2|few|TRBV11-2
TGTGCCAGCAGCTTAGCCCCGGGACTAGCGGGGGGTGGGGCCAACGTCCTGACTTTC
CASSLAPGLAGGGANVLTF
>TRBJ1-1|TRBD1|-|TRBV25-1
TGTGCCAGCATTCCGACAGGGCGAGGGAACACTGAAGCTTTCTTT
CASIPTGRGNTEAFF
>TRBJ1-1|-|-|TRBV5-6
TGTGCCAGCAGCGGGGACACCGGGGTCACTGAAGCTTTCTTT
CASSGDTGVTEAFF
>TRBJ2-5|-|-|TRBV30
TGTGCCTGGAGTGCGGGCCCTCCGGGCGAGACCCAGTACTTC
CAWSAGPPGETQYF
>TRBJ2-7|TRBD1|-|TRBV19
TGTGCCAGTTCCTCGGGGGACAGGGCCTACGAGCAGTACTTC
CASSSGDRAYEQYF
>TRBJ1-2|TRBD1|-|TRBV7-6
TGTGCCAGCAGCACCAGCCCAGGGGGTTATGGCTACACCTTC
CASSTSPGGYGYTF
>TRBJ2-1|-|-|TRBV25-1
TGTGCCAGCAGTGAAAAGTCGAAGCGGAGCTCCTACAATGAGCAGTTCTTC
CASSEKSKRSSYNEQFF
>TRBJ2-7|-|-|TRBV10-1
TGCGCCAGCAGTGAGGGGCCAGCGGACTACGAGCAGTACTTC
CASSEGPADYEQYF
>TRBJ1-2|-|-|TRBV30
TGTGCCTGGAGTGTACGAGGGTCCCATGGCTACACCTTC
CAWSVRGSHGYTF
>TRBJ2-2|-|few|TRBV6-5
TGTGCCAGCAGACTTTCTAGTTCCGGGGAGCTGTTTTTT
CASRLSSSGELFF
>TRBJ1-1|TRBD1|-|TRBV6-5
TGTGCCAGCAGTTACTCGAAAGGGGGCGAGACTCGTAGGACTTTCTTT
CASSYSKGGETRRTFF
>TRBJ1-2|-|-|TRBV6-5
TGTGCCAGCAGACGCGTCGGGGGGGTAAGGGGCTACACCTTC
CASRRVGGVRGYTF
>TRBJ2-1|TRBD1|-|TRBV28
TGTGCCAGCAGTTTAGTCCCAGGGGGCTTTGAGCAGTTCTTC
CASSLVPGGFEQFF
>TRBJ1-2|-|-|TRBV6-5
TGTGCCAGCAGGACCGGGACTTCGGTTGGCTACACCTTC
CASRTGTSVGYTF
>TRBJ2-3|-|-|TRBV30
TGTGCCTGGAGTGTTAGGGTCCTCACGCAGTATTTT
CAWSVRVLTQYF
>TRBJ1-2|-|few|TRBV2
TGTGCCAGCGGAGGAGAGTCGGATGGCTACACCTTC
CASGGESDGYTF
>TRBJ2-7|TRBD2|-|TRBV29-1
TGCAGCGTTAGACTAGCGGACAGTTACGAGCAGTACTTC
CSVRLADSYEQYF
>TRBJ1-6|-|-|TRBV30
TGTGCCTGGAAAGCGGGGGCACCCCTCCACTTT
CAWKAGAPLHF
>TRBJ2-1|-|-|TRBV30
TGTGCCTGGAGTGCCATACACTACAATGAGCAGTTCTTC
CAWSAIHYNEQFF
>TRBJ1-5|-|-|TRBV7-6
TGTGCCAGCAGTTCGACGGGAGGCAATCAGCCCCAGCATTTT
CASSSTGGNQPQHF
>TRBJ2-7|TRBD1|-|TRBV29-1
TGCAGCGTAGGGGGACAGGTAATCTACGAGCAGTACTTC
CSVGGQVIYEQYF
>TRBJ2-3|-|-|TRBV9
TGTGCCAGCAGCGTAGAAGGAACAATGGGGGCAGATACGCAGTATTTT
CASSVEGTMGADTQYF
>TRBJ2-5|-|few|TRBV5-1
TGCGCCAGCAGCTCGAAGGCAGGGGAAGAGACCCAGTACTTC
CASSSKAGEETQYF
>TRBJ2-7|-|few|TRBV2
TGTGCCAGCAGTGGTATGGGCTACGAGCAGTACTTC
CASSGMGYEQYF
>TRBJ1-5|TRBD1|-|TRBV28
TGTGCCAGCAGACTCGACAGGGAAAGCAATCAGCCCCAGCATTTT
CASRLDRESNQPQHF
>TRBJ1-1|-|-|TRBV2
TGTGCCAGCATTCGGACGGTTGAAGCTTTCTTT
CASIRTVEAFF
>TRBJ1-2|-|-|TRBV30
TGTGCCTGGAGCCGCCAATCGGGTGGCTACACCTTC
CAWSRQSGGYTF
>TRBJ2-7|-|-|TRBV5-6
TGTGCCAGCAGCTCGATACTAAGCCCCTACGAGCAGTACTTC
CASSSILSPYEQYF
>TRBJ1-1|-|-|TRBV19
TGTGCCAGTAGTCCCCAGGCGGGGGCCGGTGAAGCTTTCTTT
CASSPQAGAGEAFF